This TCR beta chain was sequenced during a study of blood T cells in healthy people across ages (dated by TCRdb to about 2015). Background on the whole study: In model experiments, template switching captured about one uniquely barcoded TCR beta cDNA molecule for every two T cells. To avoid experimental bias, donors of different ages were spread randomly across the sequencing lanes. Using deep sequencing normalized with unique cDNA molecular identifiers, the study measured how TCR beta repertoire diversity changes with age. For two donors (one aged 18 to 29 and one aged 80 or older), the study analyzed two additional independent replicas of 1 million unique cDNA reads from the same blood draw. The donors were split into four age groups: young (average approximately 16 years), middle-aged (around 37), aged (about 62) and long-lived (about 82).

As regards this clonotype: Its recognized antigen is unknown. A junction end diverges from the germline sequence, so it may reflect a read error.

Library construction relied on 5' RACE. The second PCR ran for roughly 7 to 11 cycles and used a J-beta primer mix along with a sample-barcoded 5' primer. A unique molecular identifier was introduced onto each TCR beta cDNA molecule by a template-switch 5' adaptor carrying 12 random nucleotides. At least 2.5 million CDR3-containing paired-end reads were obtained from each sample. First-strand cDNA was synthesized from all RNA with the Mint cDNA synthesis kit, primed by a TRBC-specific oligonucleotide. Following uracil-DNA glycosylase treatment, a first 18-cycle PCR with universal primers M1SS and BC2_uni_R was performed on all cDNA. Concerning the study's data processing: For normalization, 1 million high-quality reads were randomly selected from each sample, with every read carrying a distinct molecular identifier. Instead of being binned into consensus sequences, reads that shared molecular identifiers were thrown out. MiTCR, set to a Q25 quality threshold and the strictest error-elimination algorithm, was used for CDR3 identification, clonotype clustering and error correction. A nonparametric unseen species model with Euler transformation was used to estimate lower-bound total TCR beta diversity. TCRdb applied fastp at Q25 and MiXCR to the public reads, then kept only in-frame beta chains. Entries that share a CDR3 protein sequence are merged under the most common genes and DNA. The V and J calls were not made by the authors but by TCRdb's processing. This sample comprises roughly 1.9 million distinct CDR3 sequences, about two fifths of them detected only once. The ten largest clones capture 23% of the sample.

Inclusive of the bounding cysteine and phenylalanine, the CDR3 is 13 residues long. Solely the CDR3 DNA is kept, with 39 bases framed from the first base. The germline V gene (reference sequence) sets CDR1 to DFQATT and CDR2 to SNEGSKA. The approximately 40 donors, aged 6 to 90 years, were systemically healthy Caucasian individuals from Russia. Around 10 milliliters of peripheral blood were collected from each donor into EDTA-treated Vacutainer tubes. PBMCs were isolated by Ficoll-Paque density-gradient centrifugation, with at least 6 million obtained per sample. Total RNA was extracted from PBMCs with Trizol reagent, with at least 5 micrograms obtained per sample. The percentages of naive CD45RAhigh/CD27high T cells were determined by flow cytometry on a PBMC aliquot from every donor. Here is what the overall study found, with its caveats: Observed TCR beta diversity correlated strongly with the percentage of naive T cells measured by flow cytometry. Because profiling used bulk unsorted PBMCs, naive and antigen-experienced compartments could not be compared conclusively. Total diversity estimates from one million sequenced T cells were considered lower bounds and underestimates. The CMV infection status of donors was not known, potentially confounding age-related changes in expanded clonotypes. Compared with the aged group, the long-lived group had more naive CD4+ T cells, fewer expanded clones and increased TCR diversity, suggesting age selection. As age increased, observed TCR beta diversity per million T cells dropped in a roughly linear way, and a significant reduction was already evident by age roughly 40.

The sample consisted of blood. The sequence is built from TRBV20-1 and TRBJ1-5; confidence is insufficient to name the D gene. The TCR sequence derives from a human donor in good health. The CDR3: CSVVQKAHQPQHF. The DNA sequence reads TGTAGTGTTGTACAGAAAGCCCATCAGCCCCAGCATTTT.